This paragraph reports one T cell receptor beta chain. The antigen is unknown. The use of a sample-barcoded 5' primer and a J-beta primer mix characterized a second PCR of roughly 7 to 11 cycles. Researchers report that a template-switch adaptor with 12 random nucleotides tagged each cDNA molecule. Individual samples furnished no less than 2.5 million CDR3-containing paired-end reads apiece. MiXCR, run by TCRdb on the 5' RACE reads, gives a single entry per CDR3 protein. The sample has about 1,000,000 distinct CDR3 sequences; around 43% are singletons. Trimming cost V 1 base and J 0 bases, with 11 bases left between them. The CDR3 has 17 amino acids. Germline loops: CDR1 SGHRS, CDR2 YFSETQ. This record belongs to a study of blood T cells in healthy people across ages. Notes on the study in general: In the absence of known donor CMV status, changes in expanded clonotypes were possibly confounded.

The chain has TRBV5-1 and TRBJ2-6, with D possibly TRBD1 on 6 matching bases. Source material: blood. This receptor was taken from a woman aged 60 to 75 in good health. CDR3 region: CASSLKQGTSGANVLTF. For the CDR3, the DNA is TGCGCCAGCAGCTTGAAACAGGGAACCTCTGGGGCCAACGTCCTGACTTTC.